The 13 T cell receptor beta chains below were found in one sample sequenced in a study of blood T cells in healthy people across ages. Primed by a sample-barcoded 5' primer and a J-beta primer mix, a second PCR proceeded for about 6 to 11 cycles. TCRdb passed the 5' RACE reads through MiXCR, listing each CDR3 protein once. Among roughly 700,000 distinct CDR3 sequences, 49% were seen once, and the ten largest hold around 32%. The sample comprised blood. The receptor set was obtained from an older woman in good health.

The chain joins TRBV24-1 to TRBJ2-1, with TRBD2 matching 11 bases. Germline assignment: CDR1 KGHDR and CDR2 SFDVKD. V was clipped by 3 bases and J by 1 base; unmatched bases: 4. The length of the CDR3 is 17 residues. The chain's CDR3 is CATSDPTSGSSYNEQFF. As DNA, the CDR3 is TGTGCCACCAGTGATCCAACTAGCGGGAGTTCCTACAATGAGCAGTTCTTC.

The rearrangement joins TRBV7-8 to TRBJ1-4; 8 bases are a match to TRBD1. V was pared by 6 bases and J by 5 bases, with 8 bases of the junction left unmatched. Germline CDR1 and CDR2: SGHVS and FQNEAQ. The length of the CDR3 is 15 residues. DNA for the CDR3: TGTGCCAGCAGTTTACGGACAGGGTCAAATGAAAAACTGTTTTTT. It yields the protein CASSLRTGSNEKLFF.

This chain uses TRBV9 with TRBJ2-3; 9 bases line up with TRBD2. The junction had 8 bases not matched to a gene; V was cut back by 8 bases and J by 1 base. The CDR3 consists of 15 residues. The germline V gene encodes CDR1 SGDLS and CDR2 YYNGEE. In nucleotides, the CDR3 is TGTGCCAGTTCCCCTCGACTAGCGGGCACAGATACGCAGTATTTT. Translation gives CASSPRLAGTDTQYF.

V gene TRBV29-1 combines with J gene TRBJ2-1; D perhaps matches TRBD2 (6 bases). There are 12 residues in the CDR3. Germline CDR1 and CDR2: SQVTM and ANQGSEA. Deletions cut 5 bases from V and 3 bases from J, with 8 bases between. The CDR3 protein is CSVTEGYNEQFF. Written as DNA, the CDR3 is TGCAGCGTTACGGAGGGCTACAATGAGCAGTTCTTC.

This clonotype came up a few times. The genes are TRBV7-2 and TRBJ2-1; D uncertain. Trimming cost V 3 bases and J 5 bases, with 20 bases left between them. The CDR3 runs 17 residues. Germline loops: CDR1 SGHTA, CDR2 FQGNSA. In nucleotides, the CDR3 is TGTGCCAGCAGCTTGGTCTCCGGTATGCTGTGGGACAATGAGCAGTTCTTC. Encoded protein: CASSLVSGMLWDNEQFF. Combining the CDR3 with reference TRBV7-2 and TRBJ2-1 gives the whole variable domain GAGVSQSPSNKVTEKGKDVELRCDPISGHTALYWYRQSLGQGLEFLIYFQGNSAPDKSGLPSDRFSAERTGGSVSTLTIQRTQQEDSAVYLCASSLVSGMLWDNEQFFGPGTRLTVL.

The V call is TRBV2, the J call TRBJ1-4; D perhaps matches TRBD1 (5 bases). This CDR3 is built from 15 residues. Germline V lookup: CDR1 SNHLY, CDR2 FYNNEI. Trimming took 6 bases from V and 8 from J, leaving 19 bases between them. This CDR3 reads CASSAGAQKGEKLFF. CDR3 DNA: TGTGCCAGCAGCGCTGGGGCCCAGAAGGGCGAAAAACTGTTTTTT. Drawing the rest from reference TRBV2 and TRBJ1-4, the complete variable domain is EPEVTQTPSHQVTQMGQEVILRCVPISNHLYFYWYRQILGQKVEFLVSFYNNEISEKSEIFDDQFSVERPDGSNFTLKIRSTKLEDSAMYFCASSAGAQKGEKLFFGSGTQLSVL.

The count of this clonotype is one. The rearrangement uses TRBV4-2 and TRBJ2-2, with 9 bases matching TRBD2. Germline V CDR1 and CDR2: LGHNA, YNFKEQ. The CDR3 runs 18 residues. V was pared by 1 base and J by 4 bases, with 10 bases of the junction left unmatched. CDR3 region: CASSQVFSGSGGTGELFF. The DNA of the CDR3 is TGTGCCAGCAGCCAAGTTTTTAGCGGGAGTGGTGGCACCGGGGAGCTGTTTTTT.

The chain uses TRBV6-2 or TRBV6-3 and TRBJ2-1; D is unresolved. This CDR3 region has 12 residues. V shed 6 bases and J shed 8 bases, with 11 bases lying between them. Germline CDR1 is MNHEY and CDR2 is SVGEGT. The CDR3 region is CASRALGDEQFF. CDR3 coding DNA: TGTGCCAGCAGGGCCCTTGGAGATGAGCAGTTCTTC.

The rearrangement joins TRBV4-3 to TRBJ1-2; D gene uncertain. The germline CDR1 and CDR2 sequences are LGHNA and YSLEER. The length of the CDR3 is 13 residues. Trimming removed 4 bases from V and 6 bases from J, with 12 bases in between. Here the CDR3 DNA reads TGCGCCAGCAGCCCAAGGCGAAACGATGGCTACACCTTC. Encoded protein: CASSPRRNDGYTF.

This clonotype turned up a few times. The chain recombines TRBV5-1 with TRBJ1-4, with D uncertain. The CDR3 length is 14 residues. Germline V lookup: CDR1 SGHRS, CDR2 YFSETQ. V lost 0 bases and J lost 6, with 9 bases in between. The CDR3 is CASSLEGPDEKLFF. Written as DNA, the CDR3 is TGCGCCAGCAGCTTGGAAGGGCCTGATGAAAAACTGTTTTTT.

The V call is TRBV15, the J call TRBJ2-5; 10 bases are a match to TRBD1. The J call is uncertain, as TRBJ2-7 better fits the DNA end. CDR1 and CDR2 (germline): LNHNV, YYDKDF (reference sequence). The CDR3 is 16 amino acids. In nucleotides, the CDR3 is TGTGCCACCAGCAGGCGGACAGGGGGGGTTTTCTACGAGCAGTACTTC. Residues: CATSRRTGGVFYEQYF.

The rearrangement links TRBV5-8 to TRBJ2-7; perhaps D is TRBD1 or TRBD2 (5 bases each). The germline V gene encodes CDR1 SGHTS and CDR2 YDEGEE. V lost 4 bases and J lost 7, with 18 bases in between. This CDR3 has 14 residues. This CDR3 is CASSPRDPVGEQYF. In DNA, the CDR3 is TGTGCCAGCAGCCCCAGGGACCCAGTGGGGGAGCAGTACTTC.

The chain employs TRBV6-5 and TRBJ2-7, with 9 nucleotides matching TRBD2. V shed 2 bases, J shed 7 bases, and the junction held 12 bases outside the gene matches. The germline V gene has CDR1 MNHEY and CDR2 SVGAGI. This CDR3 is 16 amino acids long. The CDR3 is CASSYAGAGGPEEQYF. In nucleotides, the CDR3 is TGTGCCAGCAGTTACGCCGGAGCGGGAGGCCCAGAAGAGCAGTACTTC.